A single sample is the source of the 5 T cell receptor beta chains below, sequenced in a study of response to subunit inactivated influenza vaccine. In TCRdb, the RT-PCR reads were re-called with MiXCR into one record per CDR3 protein. The sample holds approximately 570,000 distinct CDR3 sequences, 6% to 9% seen once. Sequenced material: PBMCs from blood, taken 23 to 25 months after vaccination. The source of these receptors is a man aged 45 to 70 who received an inactivated influenza vaccine.

The chain recombines TRBV3-1 with TRBJ2-5; D call uncertain. Germline assignment: CDR1 LGHDT and CDR2 YNNKEL (reference sequence). The CDR3 is made up of 11 amino acids. Between the trimmed V and J ends, which lost 7 bases and 1 base, there was a span of 4 bases. The CDR3 region has the DNA TGTGCCAGCACCCTCCAAGAGACCCAGTACTTC. Amino acids: CASTLQETQYF.

In its sample, this clonotype was seen many times. The chain has TRBV7-2 and TRBJ2-7, with 9 bases lining up with TRBD1. The germline V gene has CDR1 SGHTA and CDR2 FQGNSA. The CDR3 length is 14 residues. The V gene end was trimmed by 4 bases and the J gene end by 4 bases; junction bases not matched to a gene: 5. The CDR3 loop reads CASSYGTGWYEQYF. In DNA form, the CDR3 reads TGTGCCAGCAGCTACGGGACAGGGTGGTACGAGCAGTACTTC.

This clonotype was seen more than once but under ten times. This sequence joins TRBV4-3 and TRBJ2-5; 9 bases align to TRBD2. Germline CDR1 is LGHNA and CDR2 is YSLEER. There are 19 residues in the CDR3. V lost 0 bases and J lost 3; bases outside the gene matches: 14. Here the CDR3 DNA reads TGCGCCAGCAGCCAAGACCCGGCTAGCGGGGTCCGTTTGAAAGAGACCCAGTACTTC. This gives the protein CASSQDPASGVRLKETQYF.

Worth noting for this clonotype: A much larger clone differs by one base, so this may be a read error. The chain joins TRBV12-3 or TRBV12-4 to TRBJ2-5; 8 nucleotides match TRBD1. Losses at the gene ends were 5 bases for V and 1 base for J; bases not matched to a gene: 0. The CDR3 is 13 residues long. The CDR3 here is CASSTGGQETQYF. In DNA, the CDR3 is TGTGCCAGCAGTACAGGGGGCCAAGAGACCCAGTACTTC.

This clonotype showed up many times. The genes are TRBV7-9 and TRBJ2-3; no clear D. Trimming took off 5 bases at V and 2 bases at J, with 8 bases between the two ends. The CDR3 extends over 13 amino acids. The germline CDR1 and CDR2 sequences are SEHNR and FQNEAQ (reference sequence). The CDR3 protein is CASSVSTTDTQYF. CDR3 bases: TGTGCCAGCAGCGTCTCGACCACAGATACGCAGTATTTT. Combining the CDR3 with reference TRBV7-9 and TRBJ2-3 gives the whole variable domain DTGVSQNPRHKITKRGQNVTFRCDPISEHNRLYWYRQTLGQGPEFLTYFQNEAQLEKSRLLSDRFSAERPKGSFSTLEIQRTEQGDSAMYLCASSVSTTDTQYFGPGTRLTVL.